The T cell receptor (beta chain) under discussion was sequenced for a study of cytomegalovirus exposure and HLA in healthy donors. Points from the study as a whole: The study assumed roughly uniform donor sequencing depth for presence/absence analyses.

V shed 0 bases and J shed 4 bases, with 21 bases lying between them. The CDR3 spans 18 residues. Looked up from germline, CDR1 is LNHNV and CDR2 is YYDKDF (reference sequence). PCR used 60 Vbeta primers and 13 Jbeta primers. Sequencing was performed with immunoSEQ multiplex PCR; in TCRdb, only in-frame clones are kept and a portion is missing. The sample holds about 140,000 clones, roughly three quarters seen once. In the case of this clone: Its specificity is not known.

The sequenced sample consisted of PBMCs. V and J are TRBV15 and TRBJ1-2, with D possibly being TRBD1 (6 bases). This TCR came from a woman aged 45-65 years in good health and CMV-seronegative. The CDR3 is CATSRDLAGGAHGYGYTF. The CDR3 bases are TGTGCCACCAGCAGAGATCTCGCGGGGGGGGCCCATGGCTATGGCTACACCTTC.